The rows below give T cell receptor beta chains drawn from one sample of a study. From the RT-PCR reads, TCRdb called clonotypes with MiXCR, one entry per CDR3 protein. The sample includes about 680,000 distinct CDR3 sequences, 11% to 15% of them seen just once. The sample taken for sequencing was memory CD4+ T cells from blood. The receptor source for this set is a female donor in good health, serving as a healthy control. Each CDR3 is given with its conserved first and last residue. The D gene is left open where the match is weak. Expanded clones are given a class, and other clones once, few, many or no size at all.

size	J	D	V	DNA	CDR3
few	TRBJ2-2	TRBD2	TRBV5-5	TGTGCCAGCAGCTTGAGCGGGGATGCGAACACCGGGGAGCTGTTTTTT	CASSLSGDANTGELFF
-	TRBJ1-2	-	TRBV5-1	TGCGCCAGCAGACCCGACCTTGCCTCTAACTATGGCTACACCTTC	CASRPDLASNYGYTF
few	TRBJ2-1	-	TRBV7-2	TGTGCCAGCAGCTTAGAACGGATTAAGGGTGAGCAGTTCTTC	CASSLERIKGEQFF
few	TRBJ1-2	TRBD1	TRBV4-3	TGCGCCAACAGCCAAGATGGCAGGACAGGGGTTAATGGCGGCTACACCTTC	CANSQDGRTGVNGGYTF
few	TRBJ1-6	-	TRBV27	TGTGCCAGCAGTGAGTTTGCGTTGAGCTCCTATAATTCACCCCTCCACTTT	CASSEFALSSYNSPLHF
-	TRBJ1-2	TRBD1	TRBV20-1	TGCAGTGCTAGAGAGACCAACAGGGGGTTGGCCTATGGCTACACCTTC	CSARETNRGLAYGYTF
many	TRBJ2-2	TRBD1	TRBV5-1	TGTGCCAGCAGTCTCGGGACAGGGGGCACCGGGGAGCTGTTTTTT	CASSLGTGGTGELFF
-	TRBJ2-4	TRBD1	TRBV15	TGTGCCACCAGCTCCCAAGGGACAGTTAATCAGTACTTC	CATSSQGTVNQYF
many	TRBJ1-2	-	TRBV29-1	TGCAGCGTAGGGAGGCCGGGCTATGGCTACACCTTC	CSVGRPGYGYTF
-	TRBJ1-1	TRBD1	TRBV12-3/TRBV12-4	TGTGCCAGCAACCCGGGACAGGGGGTTGCTGAAGCTTTCTTT	CASNPGQGVAEAFF
-	TRBJ2-1	TRBD1	TRBV7-2	TGTGCCAGCAGCTTAGACCCGCGACAGGGCGGTAGCTCCTACAATGAGCAGTTCTTC	CASSLDPRQGGSSYNEQFF
-	TRBJ1-1	TRBD1	TRBV29-1	TGCAGCGCCAGGACAGGGTTGGGGAGGAACACTGAAGCTTTCTTT	CSARTGLGRNTEAFF
many	TRBJ2-7	TRBD2	TRBV6-5	TGTGCCAGCCGACTAGCGGGGGGCAACGAGCAGTACTTC	CASRLAGGNEQYF
many	TRBJ2-7	-	TRBV12-3/TRBV12-4	TGTGCCAGCAGTTTACACCACGGTGGCTACGAGCAGTACTTC	CASSLHHGGYEQYF
-	TRBJ1-5	-	TRBV20-1	TGCAGTGCTAGGGCCCGACAGGTATATAGCAATCAGCCCCAGCATTTT	CSARARQVYSNQPQHF
-	TRBJ2-1	-	TRBV7-2	TGTGCCAGCAGCTCGACGGCCTCCTACAATGAGCAGTTCTTC	CASSSTASYNEQFF
-	TRBJ1-5	TRBD1	TRBV19	TGTGCCAGTAGTACATTGGACAGGGGGCAAGATCAGCCCCAGCATTTT	CASSTLDRGQDQPQHF
-	TRBJ2-3	-	TRBV10-1	TGCGCCAGCAGTGAGAATCTCGGTGTTACGCAGTATTTT	CASSENLGVTQYF
many	TRBJ1-1	-	TRBV29-1	TGCAGCTTTCTCCAGAACACTGAAGCTTTCTTT	CSFLQNTEAFF
-	TRBJ2-5	TRBD2	TRBV30	TGTGCCTGGAGTAAGATATGGACTAGCAAAGAGACCCAGTACTTC	CAWSKIWTSKETQYF
few	TRBJ2-3	-	TRBV6-5	TGTGCCAGCAGTTACTCGACTTTAGGGGGGAACACAGATACGCAGTATTTT	CASSYSTLGGNTDTQYF
few	TRBJ2-1	TRBD2	TRBV7-2	TGTGCCAGCACCCTCTCACTAGCGGACTACAATGAGCAGTTCTTC	CASTLSLADYNEQFF
few	TRBJ2-3	TRBD2	TRBV30	TGTGCCTGGAGGCGGGAGACGGGCACAGATACGCAGTATTTT	CAWRRETGTDTQYF
-	TRBJ2-7	-	TRBV3-1	TGTGCCAGCAGCCAATCCTTACAGCGGAACGAGCAGTACTTC	CASSQSLQRNEQYF
-	TRBJ1-6	-	TRBV7-9	TGTGCCAGCAGCAGGGTTCCGAGCTCCTATAATTCACCCCTCCACTTT	CASSRVPSSYNSPLHF
few	TRBJ1-2	-	TRBV6-5	TGTGCCAGCAGTGGGCAGGGGAAGATCTATGGCTACACCTTC	CASSGQGKIYGYTF
-	TRBJ1-5	-	TRBV3-1	TGTGCCAGCAGCCAAGTAGCGGGGGCGAAGCCCCAGCATTTT	CASSQVAGAKPQHF
few	TRBJ1-2	-	TRBV6-5	TGTGCCAGCAGCAACAATAACAGGGACTATGGCTACACCTTC	CASSNNNRDYGYTF
-	TRBJ1-5	TRBD1	TRBV19	TGTGCCAGTAGGCGGGACAGAAATCAGCCCCAGCATTTT	CASRRDRNQPQHF
many	TRBJ2-5	-	TRBV5-6	TGTGCCAGCAGCTTAGTTAGCCACCAAGAGACCCAGTACTTC	CASSLVSHQETQYF
-	TRBJ2-3	-	TRBV20-1	TGCAGTGCTAGAGATGGGGACGCGGGATTGGGAGATACGCAGTATTTT	CSARDGDAGLGDTQYF
many	TRBJ2-3	TRBD2	TRBV7-9	TGTGCCAGCAGCTGGGGACTAGCGGGAGGAGATACGCAGTATTTT	CASSWGLAGGDTQYF
few	TRBJ2-1	TRBD1	TRBV15	TGTGCCACCAGCATGACAGGGGCAGCCAACAATGAGCAGTTCTTC	CATSMTGAANNEQFF